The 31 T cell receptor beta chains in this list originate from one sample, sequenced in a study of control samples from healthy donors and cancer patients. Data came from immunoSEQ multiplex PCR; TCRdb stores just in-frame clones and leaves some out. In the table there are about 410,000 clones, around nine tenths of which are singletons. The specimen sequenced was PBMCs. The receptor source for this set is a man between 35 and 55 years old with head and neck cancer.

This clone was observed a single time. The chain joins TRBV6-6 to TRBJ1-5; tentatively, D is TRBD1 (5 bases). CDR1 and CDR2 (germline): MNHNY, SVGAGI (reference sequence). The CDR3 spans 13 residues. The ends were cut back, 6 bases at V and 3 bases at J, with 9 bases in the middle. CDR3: CASSPGHNQPQHF. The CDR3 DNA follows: TGTGCCAGCAGCCCTGGACACAATCAGCCCCAGCATTTT.

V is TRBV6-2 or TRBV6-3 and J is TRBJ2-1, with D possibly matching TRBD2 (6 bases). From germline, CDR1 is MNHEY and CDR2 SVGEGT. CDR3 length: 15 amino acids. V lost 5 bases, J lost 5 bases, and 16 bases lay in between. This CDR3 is CASSPGGGIHNEQFF. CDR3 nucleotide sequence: TGTGCCAGCAGTCCCGGAGGAGGGATTCACAATGAGCAGTTCTTC.

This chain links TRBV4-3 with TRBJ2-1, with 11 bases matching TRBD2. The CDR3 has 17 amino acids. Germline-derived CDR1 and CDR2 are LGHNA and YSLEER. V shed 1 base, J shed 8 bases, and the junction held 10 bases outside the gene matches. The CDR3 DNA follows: TGCGCCAGCAGCCAAGTCCTTATGCTAGCGGGGGGCCATGAGCAGTTCTTC. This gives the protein CASSQVLMLAGGHEQFF.

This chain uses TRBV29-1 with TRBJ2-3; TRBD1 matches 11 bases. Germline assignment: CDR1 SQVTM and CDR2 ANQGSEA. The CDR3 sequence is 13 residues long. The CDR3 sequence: CSRGQGGADTQYF. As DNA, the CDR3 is TGCAGTAGGGGACAGGGGGGGGCAGATACGCAGTATTTT.

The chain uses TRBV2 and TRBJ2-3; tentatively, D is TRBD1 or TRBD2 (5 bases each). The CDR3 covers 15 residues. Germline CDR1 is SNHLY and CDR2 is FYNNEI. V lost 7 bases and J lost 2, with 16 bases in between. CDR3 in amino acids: CASIGVSGHTDTQYF. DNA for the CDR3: TGTGCCAGCATAGGAGTCAGCGGACACACAGATACGCAGTATTTT.

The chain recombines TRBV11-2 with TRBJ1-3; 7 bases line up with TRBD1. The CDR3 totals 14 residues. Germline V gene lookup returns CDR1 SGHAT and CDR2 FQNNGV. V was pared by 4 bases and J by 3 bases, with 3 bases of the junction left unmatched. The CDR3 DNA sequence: TGTGCCAGCAGCTCAAACAGGGGTGGAAACACCATATATTTT. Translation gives CASSSNRGGNTIYF.

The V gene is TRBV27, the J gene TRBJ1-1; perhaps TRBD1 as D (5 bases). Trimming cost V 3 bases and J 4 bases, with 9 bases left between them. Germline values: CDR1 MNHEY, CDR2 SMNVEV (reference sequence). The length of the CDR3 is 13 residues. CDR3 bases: TGTGCCAGCAGTTTGGGGGGAACCACTGAAGCTTTCTTT. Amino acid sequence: CASSLGGTTEAFF.

CDR3 in amino acids: CASSLEVGGVVIEAFF. CDR3 nucleotides: TGTGCCAGCAGCTTAGAAGTAGGTGGGGTCGTCATTGAAGCTTTCTTT. The genes are TRBV7-9 and TRBJ1-1, with no clear D. Looked up from germline, CDR1 is SEHNR and CDR2 is FQNEAQ (reference sequence). The CDR3 extends over 16 amino acids. V lost 1 base and J lost 7, with 19 bases in between.

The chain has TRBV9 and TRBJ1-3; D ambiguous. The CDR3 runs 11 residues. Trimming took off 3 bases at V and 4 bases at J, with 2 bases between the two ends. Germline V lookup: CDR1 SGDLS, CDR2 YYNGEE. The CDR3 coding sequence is TGTGCCAGCAGCGAGGGAAACACCATATATTTT. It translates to CASSEGNTIYF.

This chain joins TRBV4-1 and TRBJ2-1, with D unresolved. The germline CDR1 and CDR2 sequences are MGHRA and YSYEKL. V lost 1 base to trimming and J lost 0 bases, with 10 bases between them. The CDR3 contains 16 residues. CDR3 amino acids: CASSQGFILSYNEQFF. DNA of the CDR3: TGCGCCAGCAGCCAAGGTTTCATCCTCTCCTACAATGAGCAGTTCTTC.

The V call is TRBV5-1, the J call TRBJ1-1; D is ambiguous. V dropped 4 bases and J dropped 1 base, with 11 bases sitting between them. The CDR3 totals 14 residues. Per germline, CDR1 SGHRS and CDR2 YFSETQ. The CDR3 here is CASSPPKGNTEAFF. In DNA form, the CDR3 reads TGCGCCAGCAGCCCCCCCAAGGGGAACACTGAAGCTTTCTTT.

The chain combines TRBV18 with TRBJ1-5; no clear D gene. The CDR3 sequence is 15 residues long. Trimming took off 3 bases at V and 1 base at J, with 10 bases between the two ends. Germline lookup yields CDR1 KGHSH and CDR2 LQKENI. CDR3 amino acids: CASSPNKQSNQPQHF. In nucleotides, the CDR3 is TGTGCCAGCTCACCTAACAAACAGAGCAATCAGCCCCAGCATTTT.

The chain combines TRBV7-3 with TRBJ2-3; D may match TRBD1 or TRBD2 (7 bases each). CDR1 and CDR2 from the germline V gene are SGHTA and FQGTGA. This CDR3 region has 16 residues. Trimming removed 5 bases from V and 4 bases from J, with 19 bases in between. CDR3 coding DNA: TGTGCCAGCAGCCCCGGACAGGCTGGGGGGGCAGATACGCAGTATTTT. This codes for CASSPGQAGGADTQYF.

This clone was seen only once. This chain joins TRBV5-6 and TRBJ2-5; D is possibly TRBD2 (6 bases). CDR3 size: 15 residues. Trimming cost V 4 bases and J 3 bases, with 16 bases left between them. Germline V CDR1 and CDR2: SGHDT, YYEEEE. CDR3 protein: CASSPGVGREETQYF. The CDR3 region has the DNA TGTGCCAGCAGCCCGGGGGTGGGTCGGGAAGAGACCCAGTACTTC.

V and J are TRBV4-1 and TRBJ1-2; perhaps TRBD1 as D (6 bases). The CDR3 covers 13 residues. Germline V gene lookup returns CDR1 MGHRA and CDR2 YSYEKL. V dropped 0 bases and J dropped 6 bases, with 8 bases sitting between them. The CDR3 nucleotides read TGCGCCAGCAGCCAAGAGAGGACAGATGGCTACACCTTC. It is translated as CASSQERTDGYTF.

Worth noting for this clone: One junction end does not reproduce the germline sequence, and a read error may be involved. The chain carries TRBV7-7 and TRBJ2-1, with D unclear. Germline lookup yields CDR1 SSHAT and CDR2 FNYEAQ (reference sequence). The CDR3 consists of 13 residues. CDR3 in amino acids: CASSLDRVNEQFF. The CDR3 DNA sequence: TGTGCTAGCAGCTTAGATCGAGTCAATGAGCAGTTCTTC. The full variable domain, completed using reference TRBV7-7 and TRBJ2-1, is GAGVSQSPRYKVTKRGQDVTLRCDPISSHATLYWYQQALGQGPEFLTYFNYEAQPDKSGLPSDRFSAERPEGSISTLTIQRTEQRDSAMYRCASSLDRVNEQFFGPGTRLTVL.

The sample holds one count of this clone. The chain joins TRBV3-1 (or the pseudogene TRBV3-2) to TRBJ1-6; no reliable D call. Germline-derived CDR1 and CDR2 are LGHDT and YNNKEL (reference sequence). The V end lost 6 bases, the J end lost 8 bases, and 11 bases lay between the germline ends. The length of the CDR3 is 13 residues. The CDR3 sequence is CASRSMRDSPLHF. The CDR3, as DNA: TGTGCCAGCAGAAGCATGAGGGATTCACCCCTCCACTTT.

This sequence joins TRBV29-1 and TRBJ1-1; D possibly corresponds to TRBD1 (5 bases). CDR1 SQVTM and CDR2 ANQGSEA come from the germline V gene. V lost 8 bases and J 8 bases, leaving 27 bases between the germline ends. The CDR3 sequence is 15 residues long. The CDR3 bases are TGCAGCACCCGTGGGGCAGGGTTGGCCAACAGAGAAGCTTTCTTT. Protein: CSTRGAGLANREAFF. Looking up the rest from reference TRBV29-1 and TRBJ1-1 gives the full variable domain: SAVISQKPSRDICQRGTSLTIQCQVDSQVTMMFWYRQQPGQSLTLIATANQGSEATYESGFVIDKFPISRPNLTFSTLTVSNMSPEDSSIYLCSTRGAGLANREAFFGQGTRLTVV.

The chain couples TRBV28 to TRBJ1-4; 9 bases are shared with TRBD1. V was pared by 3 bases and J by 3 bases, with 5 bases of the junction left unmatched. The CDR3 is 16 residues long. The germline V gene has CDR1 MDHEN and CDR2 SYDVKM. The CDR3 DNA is TGTGCCAGCAGTTTTCGGGGACAGGGCTCTAATGAAAAACTGTTTTTT. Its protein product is CASSFRGQGSNEKLFF.

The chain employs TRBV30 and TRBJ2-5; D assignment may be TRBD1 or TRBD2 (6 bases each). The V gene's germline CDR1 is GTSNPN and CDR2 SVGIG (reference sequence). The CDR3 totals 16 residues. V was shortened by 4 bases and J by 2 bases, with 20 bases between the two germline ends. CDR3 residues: CAWKKGGLVLQETQYF. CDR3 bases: TGTGCCTGGAAAAAGGGGGGCCTGGTATTGCAAGAGACCCAGTACTTC. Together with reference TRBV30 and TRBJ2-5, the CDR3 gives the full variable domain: SQTIHQWPATLVQPVGSPLSLECTVEGTSNPNLYWYRQAAGRGLQLLFYSVGIGQISSEVPQNLSASRPQDRQFILSSKKLLLSDSGFYLCAWKKGGLVLQETQYFGPGTRLLVL.

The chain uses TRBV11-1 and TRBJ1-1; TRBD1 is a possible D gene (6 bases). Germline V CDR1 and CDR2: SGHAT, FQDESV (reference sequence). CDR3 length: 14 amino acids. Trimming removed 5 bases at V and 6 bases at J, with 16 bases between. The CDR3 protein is CASSPQGRGSEAFF. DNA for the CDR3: TGTGCCAGCAGCCCTCAGGGGAGGGGCTCTGAAGCTTTCTTT.

The CDR3 nucleotides are TGTGCCAGCAGTCCCAGCGGGAATGAGCAGTACTTC. Translation gives CASSPSGNEQYF. The chain carries TRBV12-3 or TRBV12-4 and TRBJ2-7; 7 nucleotides agree with TRBD2. The CDR3 sequence is 12 residues long. Unmatched junction bases numbered 5, after V lost 5 bases and J lost 7 bases.

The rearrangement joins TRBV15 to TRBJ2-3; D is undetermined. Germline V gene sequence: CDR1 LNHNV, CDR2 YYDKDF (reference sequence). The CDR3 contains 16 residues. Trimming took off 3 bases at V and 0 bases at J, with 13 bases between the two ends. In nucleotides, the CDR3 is TGTGCCACCAGCAGGAATGGTGATTCTAGCACAGATACGCAGTATTTT. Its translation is CATSRNGDSSTDTQYF.

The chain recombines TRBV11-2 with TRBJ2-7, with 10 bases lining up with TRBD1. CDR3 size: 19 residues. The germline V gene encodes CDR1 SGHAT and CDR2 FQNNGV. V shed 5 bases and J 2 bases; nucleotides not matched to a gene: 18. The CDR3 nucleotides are TGTGCCAGCAGCCGATGGGGACAGGGGTCGGTAGCCCGTGCCTACGAGCAGTACTTC. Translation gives CASSRWGQGSVARAYEQYF.

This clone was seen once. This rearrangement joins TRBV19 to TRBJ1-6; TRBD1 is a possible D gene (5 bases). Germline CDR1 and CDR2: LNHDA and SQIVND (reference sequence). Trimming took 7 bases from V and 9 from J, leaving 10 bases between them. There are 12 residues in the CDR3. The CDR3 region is CASKAGGSPLHF. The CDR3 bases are TGTGCCAGTAAGGCGGGGGGTTCACCCCTCCACTTT.

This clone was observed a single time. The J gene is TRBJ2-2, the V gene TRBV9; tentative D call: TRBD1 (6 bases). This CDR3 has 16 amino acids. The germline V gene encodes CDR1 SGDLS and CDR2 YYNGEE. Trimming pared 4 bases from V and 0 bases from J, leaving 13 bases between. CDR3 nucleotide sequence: TGTGCCAGCAGCCCAGGAGCAGGGGCGAACACCGGGGAGCTGTTTTTT. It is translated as CASSPGAGANTGELFF. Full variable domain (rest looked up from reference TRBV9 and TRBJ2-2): DSGVTQTPKHLITATGQRVTLRCSPRSGDLSVYWYQQSLDQGLQFLIQYYNGEERAKGNILERFSAQQFPDLHSELNLSSLELGDSALYFCASSPGAGANTGELFFGEGSRLTVL.

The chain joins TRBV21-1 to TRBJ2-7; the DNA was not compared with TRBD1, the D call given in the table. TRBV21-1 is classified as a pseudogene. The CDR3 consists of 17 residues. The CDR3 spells CASSKARPGQGKHEQYF. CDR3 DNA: TGTGCCAGCAGCAAAGCCAGGCCGGGACAGGGAAAGCACGAGCAGTACTTC.

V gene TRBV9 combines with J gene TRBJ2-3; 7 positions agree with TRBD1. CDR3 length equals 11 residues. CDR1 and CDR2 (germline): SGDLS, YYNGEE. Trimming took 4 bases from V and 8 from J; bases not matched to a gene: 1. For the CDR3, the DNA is TGTGCCAGCAGCCCAGGGGGTACGCAGTATTTT. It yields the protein CASSPGGTQYF.

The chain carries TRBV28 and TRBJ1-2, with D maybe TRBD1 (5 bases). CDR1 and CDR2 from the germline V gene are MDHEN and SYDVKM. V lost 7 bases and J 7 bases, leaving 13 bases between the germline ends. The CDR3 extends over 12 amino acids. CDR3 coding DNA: TGTGCCAGCACCCGGGGGGGGGTTGGCTACACCTTC. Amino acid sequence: CASTRGGVGYTF.

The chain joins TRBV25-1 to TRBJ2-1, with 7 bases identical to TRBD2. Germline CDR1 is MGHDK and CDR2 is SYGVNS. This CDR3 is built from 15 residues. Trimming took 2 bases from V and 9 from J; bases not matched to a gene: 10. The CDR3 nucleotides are TGTGCCAGCAGTGAAGGTGGGAGGGCAGGCGGTGAGCAGTTCTTC. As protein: CASSEGGRAGGEQFF.

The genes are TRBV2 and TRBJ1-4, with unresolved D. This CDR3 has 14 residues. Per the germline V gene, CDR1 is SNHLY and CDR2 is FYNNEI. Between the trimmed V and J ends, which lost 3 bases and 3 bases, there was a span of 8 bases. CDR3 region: CASSELRANEKLFF. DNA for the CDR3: TGTGCCAGCAGTGAGTTGCGCGCTAATGAAAAACTGTTTTTT.